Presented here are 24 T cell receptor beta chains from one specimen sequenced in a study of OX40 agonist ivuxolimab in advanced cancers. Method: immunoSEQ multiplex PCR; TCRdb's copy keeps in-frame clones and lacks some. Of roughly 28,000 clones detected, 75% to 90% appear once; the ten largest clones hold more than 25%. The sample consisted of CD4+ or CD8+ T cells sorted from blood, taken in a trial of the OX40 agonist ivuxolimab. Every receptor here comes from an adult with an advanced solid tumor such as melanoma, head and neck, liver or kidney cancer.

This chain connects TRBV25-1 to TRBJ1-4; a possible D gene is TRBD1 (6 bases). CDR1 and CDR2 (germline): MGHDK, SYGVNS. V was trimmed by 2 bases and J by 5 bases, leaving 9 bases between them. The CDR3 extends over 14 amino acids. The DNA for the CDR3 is TGTGCCAGCAGTGAACTGGGGGCGAATGAAAAACTGTTTTTT. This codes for CASSELGANEKLFF.

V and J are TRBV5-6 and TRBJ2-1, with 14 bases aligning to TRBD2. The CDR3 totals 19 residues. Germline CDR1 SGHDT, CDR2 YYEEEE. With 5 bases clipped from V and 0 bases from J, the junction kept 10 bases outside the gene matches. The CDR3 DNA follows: TGTGCCAGCAGTCCCCGACTAGCGGGGGGGGTGAGCTCCTACAATGAGCAGTTCTTC. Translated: CASSPRLAGGVSSYNEQFF. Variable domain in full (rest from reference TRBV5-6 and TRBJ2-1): DAGVTQSPTHLIKTRGQQVTLRCSPKSGHDTVSWYQQALGQGPQFIFQYYEEEERQRGNFPDRFSGHQFPNYSSELNVNALLLGDSALYLCASSPRLAGGVSSYNEQFFGPGTRLTVL.

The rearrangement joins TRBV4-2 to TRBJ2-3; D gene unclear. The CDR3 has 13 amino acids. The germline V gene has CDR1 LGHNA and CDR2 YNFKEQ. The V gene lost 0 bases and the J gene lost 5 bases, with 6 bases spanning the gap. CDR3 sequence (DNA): TGTGCCAGCAGCCAAGATAAGGGAGATACGCAGTATTTT. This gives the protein CASSQDKGDTQYF.

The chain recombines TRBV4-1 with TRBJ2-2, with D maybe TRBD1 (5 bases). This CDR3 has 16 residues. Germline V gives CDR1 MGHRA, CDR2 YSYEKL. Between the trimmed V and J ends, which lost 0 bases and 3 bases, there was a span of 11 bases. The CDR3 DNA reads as TGCGCCAGCAGCCAAGAGGGCAGGGCCCACACCGGGGAGCTGTTTTTT. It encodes CASSQEGRAHTGELFF.

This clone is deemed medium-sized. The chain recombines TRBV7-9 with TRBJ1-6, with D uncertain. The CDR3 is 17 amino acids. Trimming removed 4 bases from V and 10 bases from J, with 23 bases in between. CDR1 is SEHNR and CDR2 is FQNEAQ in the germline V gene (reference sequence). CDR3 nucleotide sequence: TGTGCCAGCAGCTCCCACGATCGGGCCGGCATTCACTCACCCCTCCACTTT. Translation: CASSSHDRAGIHSPLHF.

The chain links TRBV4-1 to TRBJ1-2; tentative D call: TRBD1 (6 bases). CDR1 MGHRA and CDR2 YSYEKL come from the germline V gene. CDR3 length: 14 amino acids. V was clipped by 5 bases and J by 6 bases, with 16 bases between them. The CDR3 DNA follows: TGCGCCAGCAGCGACTTCACAGGGTTCAATGGCTACACCTTC. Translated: CASSDFTGFNGYTF.

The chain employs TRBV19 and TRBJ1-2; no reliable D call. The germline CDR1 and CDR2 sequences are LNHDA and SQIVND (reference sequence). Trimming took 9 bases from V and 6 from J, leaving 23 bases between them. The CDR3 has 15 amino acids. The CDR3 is CASSPWRAGENGYTF. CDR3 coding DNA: TGTGCCAGCTCTCCTTGGAGGGCAGGCGAAAATGGCTACACCTTC.

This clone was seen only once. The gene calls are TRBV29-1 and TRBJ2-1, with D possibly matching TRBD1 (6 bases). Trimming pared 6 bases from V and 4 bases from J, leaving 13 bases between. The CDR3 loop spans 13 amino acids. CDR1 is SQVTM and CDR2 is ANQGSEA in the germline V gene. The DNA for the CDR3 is TGCAGCGTGAGCCGGGACACTTACAATGAGCAGTTCTTC. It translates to CSVSRDTYNEQFF.

The CDR3 DNA follows: TGTGCCAGCAGCGAACAGGCTGGACAGCCCCAGCATTTT. It codes for CASSEQAGQPQHF. V usage is TRBV2 and J usage is TRBJ1-5; D possibly corresponds to TRBD1 (5 bases). This CDR3 has 13 residues. The V and J ends lost 6 bases and 7 bases respectively, with 13 bases between them. Germline CDR1 is SNHLY and CDR2 is FYNNEI.

This chain's CDR3 is CASSYYGHTEAFF. The CDR3 region has the DNA TGTGCCAGCAGTTACTATGGGCACACTGAAGCTTTCTTT. This rearrangement joins TRBV6-5 to TRBJ1-1; the D is unclear. The CDR3 is 13 amino acids. V shed 1 base and J shed 3 bases, with 6 bases lying between them. Germline values: CDR1 MNHEY, CDR2 SVGAGI.

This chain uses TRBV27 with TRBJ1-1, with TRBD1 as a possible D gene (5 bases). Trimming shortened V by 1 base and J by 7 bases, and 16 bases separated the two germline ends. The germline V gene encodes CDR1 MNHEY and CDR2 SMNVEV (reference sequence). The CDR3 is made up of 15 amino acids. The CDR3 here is CASSLWGTGIFEAFF. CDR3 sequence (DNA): TGTGCCAGCAGTTTATGGGGGACGGGGATTTTTGAAGCTTTCTTT.

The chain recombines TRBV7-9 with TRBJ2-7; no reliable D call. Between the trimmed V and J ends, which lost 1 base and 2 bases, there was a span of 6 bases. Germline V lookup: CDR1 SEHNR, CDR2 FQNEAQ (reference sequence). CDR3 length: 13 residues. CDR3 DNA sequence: TGTGCCAGCAGCTTAGATCAGACCTACGAGCAGTACTTC. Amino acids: CASSLDQTYEQYF.

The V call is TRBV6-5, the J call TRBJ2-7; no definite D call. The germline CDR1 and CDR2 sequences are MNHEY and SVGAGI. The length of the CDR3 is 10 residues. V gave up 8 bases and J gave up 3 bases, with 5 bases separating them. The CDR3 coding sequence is TGTGCCAGCGCCTACTACGAGCAGTACTTC. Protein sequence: CASAYYEQYF.

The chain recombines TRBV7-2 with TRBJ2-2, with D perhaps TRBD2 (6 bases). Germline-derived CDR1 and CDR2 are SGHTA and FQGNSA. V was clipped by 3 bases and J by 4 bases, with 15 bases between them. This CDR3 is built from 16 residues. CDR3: CASSFIGSGSTGELFF. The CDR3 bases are TGTGCCAGCAGCTTCATTGGGTCCGGGAGCACCGGGGAGCTGTTTTTT.

The CDR3 DNA reads as TGTGCCAGCAGCTTACGGGGACCTCCCCCCTACGAGCAGTACTTC. This gives the protein CASSLRGPPPYEQYF. The rearrangement uses TRBV11-2 and TRBJ2-7, with D perhaps being TRBD1 or TRBD2 (5 bases each). Germline assignment: CDR1 SGHAT and CDR2 FQNNGV. This CDR3 is 15 amino acids long. The ends were cut back, 2 bases at V and 2 bases at J, with 13 bases in the middle.

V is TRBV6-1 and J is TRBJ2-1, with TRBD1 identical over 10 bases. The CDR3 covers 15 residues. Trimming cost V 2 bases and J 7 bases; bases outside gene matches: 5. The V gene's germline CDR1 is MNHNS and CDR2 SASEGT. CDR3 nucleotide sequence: TGTGCCAGCAGTGAACCCCGGACAGGGGGAAATGAGCAGTTCTTC. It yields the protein CASSEPRTGGNEQFF.

The CDR3 sequence is CSVTAPRERGTDTQYF. CDR3 in DNA: TGCAGCGTTACAGCCCCCAGGGAAAGGGGCACAGATACGCAGTATTTT. V is TRBV29-1 and J is TRBJ2-3, with TRBD1 as a possible D gene (5 bases). The CDR3 is 16 amino acids. The germline gives CDR1 SQVTM, CDR2 ANQGSEA. V gave up 5 bases and J gave up 1 base, with 19 bases separating them.

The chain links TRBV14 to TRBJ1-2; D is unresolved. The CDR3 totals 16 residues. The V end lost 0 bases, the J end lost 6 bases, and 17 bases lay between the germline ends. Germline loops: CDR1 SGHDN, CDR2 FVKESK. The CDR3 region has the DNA TGTGCCAGCAGCCAAGACCCCTCTCCCCTGCTCCATGGCTACACCTTC. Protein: CASSQDPSPLLHGYTF.

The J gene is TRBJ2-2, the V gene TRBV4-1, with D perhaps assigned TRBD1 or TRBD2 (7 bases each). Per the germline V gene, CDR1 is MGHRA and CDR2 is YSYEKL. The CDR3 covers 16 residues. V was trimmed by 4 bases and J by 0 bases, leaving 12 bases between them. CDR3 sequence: CASSLQGGANTGELFF. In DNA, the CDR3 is TGCGCCAGCAGCCTTCAGGGGGGGGCGAACACCGGGGAGCTGTTTTTT.

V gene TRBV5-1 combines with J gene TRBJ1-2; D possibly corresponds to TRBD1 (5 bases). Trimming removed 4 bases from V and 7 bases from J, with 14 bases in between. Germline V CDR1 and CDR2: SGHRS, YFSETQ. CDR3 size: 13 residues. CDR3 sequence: CASSPSPGGGYTF. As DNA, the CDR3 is TGCGCCAGCAGCCCAAGTCCTGGGGGTGGCTACACCTTC.

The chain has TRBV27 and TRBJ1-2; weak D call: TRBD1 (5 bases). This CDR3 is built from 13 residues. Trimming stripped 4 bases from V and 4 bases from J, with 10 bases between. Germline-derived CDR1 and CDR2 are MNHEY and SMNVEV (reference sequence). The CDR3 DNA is TGTGCCAGCAGTTCGGGACCGTCCTATGGCTACACCTTC. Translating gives CASSSGPSYGYTF.

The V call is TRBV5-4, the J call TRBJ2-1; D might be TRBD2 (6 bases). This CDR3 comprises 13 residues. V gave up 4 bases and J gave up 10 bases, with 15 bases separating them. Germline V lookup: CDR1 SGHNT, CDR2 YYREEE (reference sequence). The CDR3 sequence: CASSPGGNTEQFF. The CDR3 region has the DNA TGTGCCAGCAGCCCCGGAGGGAACACGGAGCAGTTCTTC.

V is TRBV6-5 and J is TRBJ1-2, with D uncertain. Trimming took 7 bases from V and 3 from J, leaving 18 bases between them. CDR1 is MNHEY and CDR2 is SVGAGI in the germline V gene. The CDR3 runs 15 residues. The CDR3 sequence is CASTTPRESYYGYTF. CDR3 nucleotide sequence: TGTGCCAGCACCACCCCCCGGGAGAGCTACTATGGCTACACCTTC.

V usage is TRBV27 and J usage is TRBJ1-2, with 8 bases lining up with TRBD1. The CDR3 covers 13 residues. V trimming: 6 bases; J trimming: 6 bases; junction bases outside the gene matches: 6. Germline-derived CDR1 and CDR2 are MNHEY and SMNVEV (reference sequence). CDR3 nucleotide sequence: TGTGCCAGCAGCGATACAGGGGGGGATGGCTACACCTTC. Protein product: CASSDTGGDGYTF.